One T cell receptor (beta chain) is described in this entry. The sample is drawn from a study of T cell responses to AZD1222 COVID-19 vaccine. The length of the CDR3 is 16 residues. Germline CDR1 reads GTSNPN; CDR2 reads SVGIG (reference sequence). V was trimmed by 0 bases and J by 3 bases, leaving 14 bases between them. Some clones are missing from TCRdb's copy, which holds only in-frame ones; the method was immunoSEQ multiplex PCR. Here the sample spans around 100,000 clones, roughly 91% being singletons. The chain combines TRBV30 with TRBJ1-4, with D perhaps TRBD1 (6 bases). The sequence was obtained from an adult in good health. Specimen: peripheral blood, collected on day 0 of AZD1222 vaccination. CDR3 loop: CAWSVKGGAANEKLFF. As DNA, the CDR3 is TGTGCCTGGAGTGTAAAGGGGGGAGCGGCTAATGAAAAACTGTTTTTT.